This T cell receptor (beta chain) was sequenced in a study of immune evolution from preneoplasia to lung adenocarcinoma. Resections took place in Japan or China from the mid-2010s to the late 2010s. V was cut by 1 base and J by 7 bases, with 15 bases left in between. CDR1 and CDR2 from the germline V gene are SGHNT and YYREEE (reference sequence). This CDR3 is built from 15 residues. With regard to this clone: Antigen unknown.

Broader study findings: Normal lung had highest clonality; later lesions appeared denser, more diverse. KRAS-mutant nodules had the highest T cell clonality.

Sequenced by immunoSEQ multiplex PCR; TCRdb stores in-frame clones only, minus some. The repertoire holds roughly 6,600 clones, with 65% to 80% as singletons. The source material was FFPE lung adenocarcinoma in situ tissue. The chain carries TRBV5-4 and TRBJ1-3, with D possibly being TRBD1 (6 bases). The sequence came from a person aged 55-80 years with lung adenocarcinoma. CDR3: CASSLNDRSGNTIYF. CDR3 bases: TGTGCCAGCAGCTTGAACGACAGGTCGGGCAACACCATATATTTT.